This TCR beta chain is from a study of shared clonotypes between healthy human individuals. General study points: Few donors restricted represented genetic and exposure-history diversity.

This CDR3 is 15 amino acids long. Germline V gene lookup returns CDR1 SGHVS and CDR2 FQNEAQ. The V end was cut by 1 base, the J end by 0 bases, with 8 bases between. This clone was detected a few times. Its target is not known. Running of the assay took place at deep level. Original analysis: Owing to the provision of junction-only sequences devoid of quality scores by immunoSEQ, filtering differed. Only in-frame clones appear in the TCRdb table, and some are missing; sequencing was by immunoSEQ multiplex PCR. D and trimming come from the DNA, and the V and J calls and clone size come from that table. The table has 450,000 to 500,000 clones, approximately 78% seen once.

This chain connects TRBV7-8 to TRBJ2-3; no firm D call. This TCR came from a woman in her thirties or forties in good health. Some clones in this sample may be carry-over from other donors' samples. Sequencing input: PBMCs. DNA for the CDR3: TGTGCCAGCAGCTTAGTATTAGGGAGCACAGATACGCAGTATTTT. Protein sequence: CASSLVLGSTDTQYF.